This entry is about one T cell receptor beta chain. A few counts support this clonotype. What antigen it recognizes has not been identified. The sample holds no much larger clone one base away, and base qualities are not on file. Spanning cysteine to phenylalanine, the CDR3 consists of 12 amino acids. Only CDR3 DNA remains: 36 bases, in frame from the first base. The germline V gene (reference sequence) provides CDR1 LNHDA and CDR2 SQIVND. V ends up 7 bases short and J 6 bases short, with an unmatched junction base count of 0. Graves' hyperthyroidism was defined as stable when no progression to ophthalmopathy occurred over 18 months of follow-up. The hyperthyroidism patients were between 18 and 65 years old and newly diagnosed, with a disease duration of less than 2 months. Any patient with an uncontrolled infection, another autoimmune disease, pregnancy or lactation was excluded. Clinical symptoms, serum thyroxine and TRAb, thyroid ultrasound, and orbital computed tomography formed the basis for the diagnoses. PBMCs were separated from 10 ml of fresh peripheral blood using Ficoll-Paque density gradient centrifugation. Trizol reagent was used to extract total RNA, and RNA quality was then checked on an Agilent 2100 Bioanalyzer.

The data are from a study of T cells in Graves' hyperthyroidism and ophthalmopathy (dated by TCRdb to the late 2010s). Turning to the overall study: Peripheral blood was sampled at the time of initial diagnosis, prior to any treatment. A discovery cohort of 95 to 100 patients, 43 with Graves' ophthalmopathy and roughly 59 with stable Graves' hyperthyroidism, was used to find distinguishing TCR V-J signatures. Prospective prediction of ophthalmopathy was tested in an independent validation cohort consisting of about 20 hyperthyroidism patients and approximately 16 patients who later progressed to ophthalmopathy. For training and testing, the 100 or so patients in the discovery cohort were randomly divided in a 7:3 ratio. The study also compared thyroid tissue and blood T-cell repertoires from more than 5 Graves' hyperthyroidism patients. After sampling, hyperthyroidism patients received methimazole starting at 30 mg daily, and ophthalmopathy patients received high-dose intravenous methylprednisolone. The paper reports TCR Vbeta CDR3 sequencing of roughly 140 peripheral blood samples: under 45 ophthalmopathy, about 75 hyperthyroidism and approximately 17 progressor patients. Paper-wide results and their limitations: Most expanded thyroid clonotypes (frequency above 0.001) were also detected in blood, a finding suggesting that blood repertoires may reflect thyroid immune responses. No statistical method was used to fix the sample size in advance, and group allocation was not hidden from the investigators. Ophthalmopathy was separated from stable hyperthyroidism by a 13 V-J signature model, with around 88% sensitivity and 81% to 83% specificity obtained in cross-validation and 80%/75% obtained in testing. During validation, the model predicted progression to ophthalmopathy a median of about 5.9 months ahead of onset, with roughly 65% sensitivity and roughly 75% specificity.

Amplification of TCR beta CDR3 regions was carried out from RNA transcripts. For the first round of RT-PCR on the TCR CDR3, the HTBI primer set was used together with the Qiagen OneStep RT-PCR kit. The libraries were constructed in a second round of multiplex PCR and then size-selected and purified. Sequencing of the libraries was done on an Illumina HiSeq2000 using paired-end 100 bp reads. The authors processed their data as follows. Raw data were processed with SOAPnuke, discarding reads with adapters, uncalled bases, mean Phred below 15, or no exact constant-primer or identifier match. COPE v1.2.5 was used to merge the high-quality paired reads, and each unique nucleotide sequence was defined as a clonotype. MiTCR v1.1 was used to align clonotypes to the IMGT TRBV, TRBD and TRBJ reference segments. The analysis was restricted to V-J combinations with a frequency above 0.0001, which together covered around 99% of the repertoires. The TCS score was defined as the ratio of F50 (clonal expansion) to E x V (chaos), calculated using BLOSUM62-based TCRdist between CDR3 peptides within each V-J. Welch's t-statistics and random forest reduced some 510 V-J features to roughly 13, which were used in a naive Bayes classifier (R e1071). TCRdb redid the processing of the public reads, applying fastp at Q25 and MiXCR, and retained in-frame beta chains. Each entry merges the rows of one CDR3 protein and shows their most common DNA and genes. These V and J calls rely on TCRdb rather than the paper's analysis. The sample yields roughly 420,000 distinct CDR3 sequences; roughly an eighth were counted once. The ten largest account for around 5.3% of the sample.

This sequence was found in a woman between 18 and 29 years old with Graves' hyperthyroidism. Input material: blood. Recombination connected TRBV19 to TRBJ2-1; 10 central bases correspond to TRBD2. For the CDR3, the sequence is CASIAGGNEQFF. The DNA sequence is TGTGCCAGTATAGCGGGGGGCAATGAGCAGTTCTTC. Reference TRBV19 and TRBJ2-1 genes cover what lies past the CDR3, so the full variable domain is DGGITQSPKYLFRKEGQNVTLSCEQNLNHDAMYWYRQDPGQGLRLIYYSQIVNDFQKGDIAEGYSVSREKKESFPLTVTSAQKNPTAFYLCASIAGGNEQFFGPGTRLTVL.